Listed here are 9 T cell receptor beta chains from one sample, sequenced in a study of CD4 T cells in relation to SARS-CoV-2 and coronaviruses. CD4+ T cells from unexposed donors were obtained before the COVID-19 pandemic (2011-2018). After roughly ten days of culture, CD4+ T cells were isolated. Sequenced by immunoSEQ multiplex PCR; TCRdb stores in-frame clones only, minus some. The data contain more than 15,000 clones, roughly three quarters of them seen just once; the ten biggest clones take up approximately 10%. Their antigens remain unidentified. Sequenced material: CD4+ T cells from PBMCs, cultured in vitro. The receptors come from a human donor in good health.

CDR3 sequence reads: CASRGFGETDTQYF. The CDR3 DNA follows: TGTGCCAGCAGGGGGTTCGGGGAAACAGATACGCAGTATTTT. The J gene is TRBJ2-3, the V gene TRBV2, with D possibly matching TRBD2 (5 bases). This CDR3 has 14 amino acids. Trimming took 6 bases from V and 3 from J, leaving 13 bases between them. Germline CDR1 and CDR2: SNHLY and FYNNEI.

In this sample, this clone turned up once. The V call is TRBV27, the J call TRBJ2-6; tentative D call: TRBD2 (5 bases). This CDR3 is 15 amino acids long. Trimming stripped 5 bases from V and 1 base from J, with 9 bases between. In germline, CDR1 is MNHEY, CDR2 SMNVEV (reference sequence). The chain's CDR3 is CASSTRGSGANVLTF. The CDR3 bases are TGTGCCAGCAGTACTCGAGGGTCTGGGGCCAACGTCCTGACTTTC.

This chain joins TRBV10-3 and TRBJ2-2; the D call may be TRBD1 or TRBD2 (5 bases each). V was shortened by 1 base and J by 2 bases, with 8 bases between the two germline ends. This CDR3 contains 15 residues. Germline V gene data show CDR1 as ENHRY and CDR2 as SYGVKD. CDR3 amino acids: CAISEWDGNTGELFF. Written as DNA, the CDR3 is TGTGCCATCAGTGAGTGGGACGGCAACACCGGGGAGCTGTTTTTT.

This chain links TRBV27 with TRBJ1-6, with D tentatively TRBD1 (5 bases). CDR1 is MNHEY, CDR2 SMNVEV, per germline (reference sequence). The CDR3 is 21 amino acids. Trimming cost V 1 base and J 0 bases, with 22 bases left between them. The CDR3 DNA follows: TGTGCCAGCAGTTTATACGGCAGGGTAGGGTTAGCTGGCTCCTATAATTCACCCCTCCACTTT. Amino acids: CASSLYGRVGLAGSYNSPLHF.

J is TRBJ2-5 and V is TRBV9, with 7 positions matching TRBD1. After removal of 4 bases from V and 2 bases from J, the junction contained 8 bases not matched to a gene. The length of the CDR3 is 15 residues. CDR1 is SGDLS, CDR2 YYNGEE, per germline. CDR3 amino acids: CASSLEGDRQETQYF. As DNA, the CDR3 is TGTGCCAGCAGCCTAGAGGGGGACAGACAAGAGACCCAGTACTTC.

The V gene is TRBV30, the J gene TRBJ2-1; 8 bases are shared with TRBD2. Germline V lookup: CDR1 GTSNPN, CDR2 SVGIG (reference sequence). V lost 5 bases and J lost 8; bases outside the gene matches: 8. The CDR3 length is 13 residues. The CDR3 nucleotides are TGTGCCTGGGCCCGGTCGCGGGAGGATGAGCAGTTCTTC. Amino acids: CAWARSREDEQFF.

The count of this clone is one. The gene calls are TRBV3-1 (or the pseudogene TRBV3-2) and TRBJ2-7; 9 nucleotides match TRBD1. V shed 3 bases, J shed 2 bases, and the junction held 8 bases outside the gene matches. The CDR3 is made up of 16 amino acids. Germline V gives CDR1 LGHDT, CDR2 YNNKEL (reference sequence). DNA for the CDR3: TGTGCCAGCAGCCAGAGTATAGGACAGGGGACCTACGAGCAGTACTTC. Its protein product is CASSQSIGQGTYEQYF.

This chain links TRBV7-9 with TRBJ2-5; 7 bases are a match to TRBD1. V gave up 4 bases and J gave up 5 bases; unmatched junction bases: 7. Per the germline V gene, CDR1 is SEHNR and CDR2 is FQNEAQ (reference sequence). This CDR3 region has 14 residues. The CDR3 loop reads CASSSARGWETQYF. In DNA form, the CDR3 reads TGTGCCAGCAGCTCGGCCAGGGGGTGGGAGACCCAGTACTTC. Full variable domain (missing parts from reference TRBV7-9 and TRBJ2-5): DTGVSQNPRHKITKRGQNVTFRCDPISEHNRLYWYRQTLGQGPEFLTYFQNEAQLEKSRLLSDRFSAERPKGSFSTLEIQRTEQGDSAMYLCASSSARGWETQYFGPGTRLLVL.

The chain employs TRBV18 and TRBJ1-3; TRBD1 might be the D (6 bases). CDR3 length: 16 residues. Trimming took off 2 bases at V and 0 bases at J, with 11 bases between the two ends. The V gene's germline CDR1 is KGHSH and CDR2 LQKENI. The CDR3 loop reads CASSPGGANSGNTIYF. The CDR3, as DNA: TGTGCCAGCTCACCAGGGGGGGCCAACTCTGGAAACACCATATATTTT.